This is a list of T cell receptor beta chains from one sample in a study of blood T cell repertoires in COVID-19. Clones were sequenced by immunoSEQ multiplex PCR, and TCRdb holds only the in-frame ones, with some missing. The data show 190,000 or so clones, with under 80% seen just once and approximately 12% held by the top ten. Sequenced material: peripheral blood. Receptors originate from a man aged 45-65 years who had recovered from COVID-19. Each CDR3 is given with its conserved first and last residue. Each record gives: J gene, D gene, clone size, V gene, CDR3 DNA, CDR3 protein. The D gene is left open where the match is weak. Expanded clones are given a class, and other clones once, few, many or no size at all.

TRBJ1-2 TRBD1 NA TRBV6-5 TGTGCCAGCAGCCGGGACAGGGACTATGGCTACACCTTC CASSRDRDYGYTF
TRBJ2-1 NA once TRBV28 TGTGCCAGCAGGAAACAGGGAACCAATGAGCAGTTCTTC CASRKQGTNEQFF
TRBJ1-6 NA NA TRBV28 TGTGCCAGCAGTCGAGGGGGAAGCTCCTATAATTCACCCCTCCACTTT CASSRGGSSYNSPLHF
TRBJ1-1 NA few TRBV7-2 TGTGCCAGCAGCTTTGGGGCGAGGAACACTGAAGCTTTCTTT CASSFGARNTEAFF
TRBJ2-7 NA NA TRBV7-2 TGTGCCAGCAGCTTAGAGGGCAGGGGCTACGAGCAGTACTTC CASSLEGRGYEQYF
TRBJ2-3 TRBD2 NA TRBV27 TGTGCCAGCAGTTTAGGGACTAGCGGATATACAGATACGCAGTATTTT CASSLGTSGYTDTQYF
TRBJ2-3 NA NA TRBV5-4 TGTGCCAGCAGCCTCGGGGGTGGGAGAGGAGAAGATACGCAGTATTTT CASSLGGGRGEDTQYF
TRBJ2-2 TRBD2 NA TRBV4-3 TGCGCCAGCAGCCAAGGTCAACTAGCGGGAGCGTTTTACGCCGGGGAGCTGTTTTTT CASSQGQLAGAFYAGELFF
TRBJ2-7 NA once TRBV7-2 TGTGCCAGCAGCTTAGGGACTCGGCCTGTCCGTCCCTGGGAGGAGCAGTACTTC CASSLGTRPVRPWEEQYF
TRBJ1-2 NA NA TRBV5-1 TGCGCCAGCAGCTTGAACCCGACGACAGTAGTTTATGGCTACACCTTC CASSLNPTTVVYGYTF
TRBJ2-3 NA NA TRBV21-1 TGTGCCAGCAGCAAAGAAGCAGGAAACACAGATACGCAGTATTTT CASSKEAGNTDTQYF
TRBJ2-5 NA few TRBV29-1 TGCAGCGTTGAGTCCGCAGGGTGGGAAGAGACCCAGTACTTC CSVESAGWEETQYF
TRBJ1-4 TRBD1 NA TRBV5-1 TGCGCCAGCAGCTCGGGTGACAGGGATGAAAAACTGTTTTTT CASSSGDRDEKLFF
TRBJ1-1 NA NA TRBV7-9 TGTGCCAGCAGCTTAGTTCCGGGGAACACTGAAGCTTTCTTT CASSLVPGNTEAFF
TRBJ2-1 TRBD2 NA TRBV7-8 TGTGCCAGCAGCTTAGTTTACGGGAGGCCCTATGAGCAGTTCTTC CASSLVYGRPYEQFF
TRBJ1-5 NA NA TRBV19 TGTGCCAGTAGCAAACAGGGCCCTAGCAATCAGCCCCAGCATTTT CASSKQGPSNQPQHF
TRBJ2-3 TRBD2 once TRBV24-1 TGTGCCACCAGTGATCCGGGGACTAGCGGGAGTGGAGATACGCAGTATTTT CATSDPGTSGSGDTQYF
TRBJ1-1 NA NA TRBV29-1 TGCAGCGTTGTAAAGTTGGCCGTCTCCACTGAAGCTTTCTTT CSVVKLAVSTEAFF
TRBJ2-3 NA NA TRBV7-9 TGTGCCAGCAGCGACGGGTCGGATACGCAGTATTTT CASSDGSDTQYF
TRBJ2-3 TRBD2 NA TRBV15 TGTGCCACCAGCGGGACTAGCGGGACCTTTAGCACAGATACGCAGTATTTT CATSGTSGTFSTDTQYF
TRBJ2-7 TRBD1 NA TRBV7-8 TGTGCCAGCAGCCTGACAGGGAACAACGAGCAGTACTTC CASSLTGNNEQYF
TRBJ2-1 TRBD1 NA TRBV27 TGTGCCAGCAGACAACCGGGACAGGGTAAGAGGAATGAGCAGTTCTTC CASRQPGQGKRNEQFF
TRBJ1-5 NA NA TRBV2 TGTGCCAGCAGTGGAGTCGATTACAATCAGCCCCAGCATTTT CASSGVDYNQPQHF
TRBJ2-3 NA NA TRBV7-2 TGTGCCAGCAGACCCGGACAACGGACAGATACGCAGTATTTT CASRPGQRTDTQYF
TRBJ2-3 NA NA TRBV10-3 TGTGCCATCAGTATTCAGAGCACAGATACGCAGTATTTT CAISIQSTDTQYF
TRBJ2-1 TRBD2 NA TRBV7-3 TGTGCCAGCGCGGCCGGGACTAGAGGGGCCCATGAGCAGTTCTTC CASAAGTRGAHEQFF
TRBJ2-3 NA NA TRBV6-5 TGTGCCAGCACCGGTGGGGCGGATACGCAGTATTTT CASTGGADTQYF
TRBJ2-7 NA once TRBV28 TGTGCCAGCAGTTCTGGAGGAGTGGCCTACGAGCAGTACTTC CASSSGGVAYEQYF
TRBJ2-1 TRBD2 NA TRBV24-1 TGTGCCACCAGTGATTCTTATGCGGGAGCAAATGAGCAGTTCTTC CATSDSYAGANEQFF
TRBJ1-1 NA NA TRBV19 TGTGCCAGTAGTATAACAGCGGACACTGAAGCTTTCTTT CASSITADTEAFF
TRBJ2-5 NA NA TRBV11-2 TGTGCCAGCAGCCCGAGAGAGACCCAGTACTTC CASSPRETQYF
TRBJ1-4 NA NA TRBV5-4 TGTGCCAGCAGCTTAGACAGGCCATCAACTAATGAAAAACTGTTTTTT CASSLDRPSTNEKLFF
TRBJ1-1 NA NA TRBV15 TGTGCCACCAGCAGAGCCTTCTTTTTGGCCATTAACACTGAAGCTTTCTTT CATSRAFFLAINTEAFF
TRBJ1-3 NA few TRBV5-1 TGCGCCAGCAGTTTAGGGACACTGAGCTCTGGAAACACCATATATTTT CASSLGTLSSGNTIYF
TRBJ2-7 TRBD1 NA TRBV7-8 TGTGCCAGCAGCTTACGCGGCGCCGGACAGGGGACCGGGGAGCAGTACTTC CASSLRGAGQGTGEQYF
TRBJ1-6 NA NA TRBV11-2 TGTGCCAGCAGCTTAGGGGTTGCCGGGGGCTCCTATAATTCACCCCTCCACTTT CASSLGVAGGSYNSPLHF
TRBJ1-2 NA NA TRBV28 TGTGCCAGCAGGCCAACGGGTTATGGCTACACCTTC CASRPTGYGYTF
TRBJ1-1 TRBD1 few TRBV18 TGTGCCAGCTCCCGGACAGGGAACACTGAAGCTTTCTTT CASSRTGNTEAFF
TRBJ2-7 TRBD2 NA TRBV15 TGTGCCACCAGCAGAGATCGTAGGGAGGGATCCTACGAGCAGTACTTC CATSRDRREGSYEQYF
TRBJ2-5 NA NA TRBV7-8 TGTGCCAGCAGCTTAGGGACTACCCAAGAGACCCAGTACTTC CASSLGTTQETQYF
TRBJ2-3 TRBD2 NA TRBV10-3 TGTGCCATCGGGTCCGGGACTAGCGAAACAGATACGCAGTATTTT CAIGSGTSETDTQYF
TRBJ2-5 NA NA TRBV6-5 TGTGCCAGCAGGCGGGGACAGCAAGAGACCCAGTACTTC CASRRGQQETQYF
TRBJ2-1 TRBD2 NA TRBV6-5 TGTGCCAGCATAGGGCTAGCGGGAAGAACCGAGCAGTTCTTC CASIGLAGRTEQFF
TRBJ1-1 NA NA TRBV14 TGTGCCAGCAGCCAAGGATTAAGGGGTGAAGCTTTCTTT CASSQGLRGEAFF
TRBJ2-3 TRBD2 NA TRBV14 TGTGCCAGCAGCCAGGGCGGGAGTGCAGATACGCAGTATTTT CASSQGGSADTQYF
TRBJ1-4 NA NA TRBV28 TGTGCCAGCAGTTCCTCTAATGAAAAACTGTTTTTT CASSSSNEKLFF
TRBJ2-1 NA NA TRBV3-1/TRBV3-2 TGTGCCAGCAGCCAAGATGTGCGGAGGCTAAACAATGAGCAGTTCTTC CASSQDVRRLNNEQFF
TRBJ1-4 TRBD1 few TRBV2 TGTGCCAGCAGTGAGGACAGGGCCGGAAGTAATGAAAAACTGTTTTTT CASSEDRAGSNEKLFF
TRBJ2-7 TRBD2 NA TRBV4-1 TGCGCCAGCAGCCAAGTACTAGCGGGAGTGAAGCAGTACTTC CASSQVLAGVKQYF
TRBJ1-4 NA NA TRBV3-1/TRBV3-2 TGTGCCAGCAGCCAACGTGGGGCCGCTAATGAAAAACTGTTTTTT CASSQRGAANEKLFF
TRBJ2-5 TRBD1 once TRBV29-1 TGCAGCGTTGCCGGGCTAACAGGGGTAGAGACCCAGTACTTC CSVAGLTGVETQYF
TRBJ2-5 TRBD1 NA TRBV11-2 TGTGCCAGCAGCTTAGGTCAGGGGGCGATCCCCCAAGAGACCCAGTACTTC CASSLGQGAIPQETQYF
TRBJ2-2 TRBD2 once TRBV7-2 TGTGCCAGCAGCTTAGCGCTAGCGGGAGTCCCCGGGGAGCTGTTTTTT CASSLALAGVPGELFF
TRBJ1-4 NA NA TRBV19 TGTGCCAGTAGTATAGGAGGTTTTGGCGAAAAACTGTTTTTT CASSIGGFGEKLFF
TRBJ2-7 NA NA TRBV5-1 TGCGCCAGCAGCTACAACGCGGGGGCTACCTACGAGCAGTACTTC CASSYNAGATYEQYF